This TCR beta chain was obtained from a study of cytomegalovirus exposure and HLA in healthy donors. Across the whole study: Earlier findings included 100 million to 130 million unique TCR beta sequences obtained from some 180 million T cells. Drawn from HLA-typed donors, 80 million to 100 million unique TCRs were held in an early data release.

The trim removed 8 bases at V and 6 bases at J, leaving 13 bases unmatched. This CDR3 region has 15 residues. Germline V gives CDR1 MNHNS, CDR2 SASEGT. Overall study findings and caveats: Immune exposure information available was restricted to CMV serostatus.

With regard to this clone: Antigen unknown.

PCR used 60 Vbeta primers and 13 Jbeta primers. Measured with immunoSEQ multiplex PCR; TCRdb has only the in-frame clones, and not every one. The table lists roughly 75,000 clones, around 83% of them singletons. Sequenced sample: PBMCs. The chain has TRBV6-1 and TRBJ1-2; 9 bases are a match to TRBD1. The sequence was collected from a man in his 70s in good health and CMV-seropositive. This CDR3 is CASHSPGQGNNGYTF. The DNA for the CDR3 is TGTGCCAGCCATAGCCCGGGACAGGGTAATAATGGCTACACCTTC.